The rows below give T cell receptor beta chains drawn from one sample of a study of STAT5B mutations in CD4+ large granular lymphocyte leukemia. This table comes from immunoSEQ multiplex PCR, and its TCRdb copy is limited to in-frame clones, with some not included. The profile shows around 32,000 clones, about 71% of them singletons. The material sequenced was CD4+ T cells from blood buffy coats. Receptors originate from a human donor in good health. The CDR3 runs from the conserved cysteine through the conserved F or W. Each record gives: D gene, J gene, V gene, clone size, CDR3 DNA, CDR3 protein. D genes are given only for firm matches. Clone size is not always given. Where it is, it says once, few, many or a class for expanded clones.

>-|TRBJ2-2|TRBV5-4|-
TGTGCCAGCAGCTTGGCCCAGAGGACCGGGGAGCTGTTTTTT
CASSLAQRTGELFF
>TRBD1|TRBJ2-6|TRBV5-6|-
TGTGCCAGCAGTCAGGGGGTTGGGGCCAACGTCCTGACTTTC
CASSQGVGANVLTF
>TRBD1|TRBJ2-1|TRBV28|-
TGTGCCAGCACTTCATCGGGACAGGGATGGGAGCAGTTCTTC
CASTSSGQGWEQFF
>-|TRBJ1-3|TRBV27|few
TGTGCCAGCAGCCGAAGACAGGGAAACACCATATATTTT
CASSRRQGNTIYF
>-|TRBJ1-6|TRBV27|few
TGTGCCAGCAGAGACAGGAGTTATAATTCACCCCTCCACTTT
CASRDRSYNSPLHF
>-|TRBJ1-1|TRBV2|-
TGTGCCAGCAGTGAAGCTGGCCCCCGGGCTTTCTTT
CASSEAGPRAFF
>-|TRBJ2-7|TRBV20-1|-
TGCAGTGCAAACAGGGTCGAGCAGTACTTC
CSANRVEQYF
>-|TRBJ1-1|TRBV7-9|-
TGTGCCAGCAGCCCGGAGGTCCGGGAAGCTTTCTTT
CASSPEVREAFF
>TRBD1|TRBJ1-1|TRBV2|once
TGTGCCAGCAGGGGGGACAGGGGCACTGAAGCTTTCTTT
CASRGDRGTEAFF
>-|TRBJ2-3|TRBV6-6|-
TGTGCCAGCAGTTACGATCAGGGCCTCACAGATACGCAGTATTTT
CASSYDQGLTDTQYF
>-|TRBJ1-6|TRBV14|few
TGTGCCAGCAGCCAAGTCGAGCGAGGGATAAATTCACCCCTCCACTTT
CASSQVERGINSPLHF
>-|TRBJ2-4|TRBV9|-
TGTGCCAGCAGCGTAGAACCCGGAGACAAAAACATTCAGTACTTC
CASSVEPGDKNIQYF
>-|TRBJ1-6|TRBV30|-
TGTGCCTGGAGTGACAACAGGGATTCACCCCTCCACTTT
CAWSDNRDSPLHF
>-|TRBJ1-1|TRBV5-4|-
TGTGCCAGCAGCAGAGGACAGGAAGCTTTCTTT
CASSRGQEAFF
>-|TRBJ2-1|TRBV2|few
TGTGCCAGCAGTGTATCCGGGGCCTTCAATGAGCAGTTCTTC
CASSVSGAFNEQFF
>-|TRBJ1-1|TRBV30|-
TGTGCCTGGAGTTTGCGGACGGGATTCATGAACACTGAAGCTTTCTTT
CAWSLRTGFMNTEAFF
>-|TRBJ2-2|TRBV10-3|-
TGTGCCATCAGTGAGATGGGGCAGGGAAGCACCGGGGAGCTGTTTTTT
CAISEMGQGSTGELFF
>TRBD1|TRBJ1-5|TRBV6-1|-
TGTGCCAGCACCGAACAGGGGCTTAGCAATCAGCCCCAGCATTTT
CASTEQGLSNQPQHF
>-|TRBJ2-2|TRBV7-2|-
TGTGCCAGCAGCTTGGGGGACACGAACACCGGGGAGCTGTTTTTT
CASSLGDTNTGELFF
>TRBD1|TRBJ1-6|TRBV5-1|-
TGCGCCAGCAGCCCCACGACAGGGGGGAATAATTCACCCCTCCACTTT
CASSPTTGGNNSPLHF
>-|TRBJ2-5|TRBV10-3|-
TGTGCCATCAGTGTGAGTGGGGAGACCCAGTACTTC
CAISVSGETQYF
>-|TRBJ2-1|TRBV7-8|-
TGTGCCAGCAGCTTAAGAACAGGGTCGAATGAGCAGTTCTTC
CASSLRTGSNEQFF